This TCR beta chain comes out of a study of T cells after somatic rescue of genetic block. Only in-frame clones appear in the TCRdb table, and some are missing; sequencing was by immunoSEQ multiplex PCR. The sample yields approximately 78,000 clones, roughly 91% seen once. The CDR3 runs 13 residues. CDR1 and CDR2 from the germline V gene are SNHLY and FYNNEI. The clonotype was recovered from a man aged 25-45 years. V gene TRBV2 combines with J gene TRBJ1-2, with a tentative D call TRBD1 (5 bases). Sequencing used peripheral blood mononuclear cells (PBMCs). The CDR3 spells CAKQVSSRVGYTF. For the CDR3, the DNA is TGTGCTAAACAAGTATCGAGCAGGGTTGGCTACACCTTC.